This T cell receptor (beta chain) was recorded in a study of blood T cell repertoires in COVID-19. Overall study: Sites in the United States, Italy and Spain provided acute and convalescent COVID-19 samples. From T cells, B-cell-depleted T cells, or PBMCs came the material, which was cDNA or gDNA.

Individuals aged about 18 to 100 years were recruited from roughly 22 US areas. Sequenced by immunoSEQ multiplex PCR; TCRdb stores in-frame clones only, minus some. The sample gives about 200,000 clones, about 83% of which show up once; around 5% is in the top ten. The germline gives CDR1 MNHEY, CDR2 SVGAGI. This CDR3 has 14 residues. V was trimmed by 2 bases and J by 4 bases, leaving 11 bases between them. This rearrangement joins TRBV6-5 to TRBJ1-2, with TRBD1 as a possible D gene (5 bases). Sample: PBMCs or T cells enriched from blood (not recorded which). The sequence came from a middle-aged man with acute COVID-19. The DNA of the CDR3 is TGTGCCAGCAGTTACGTCGGTGACAGCTATGGCTACACCTTC. As protein: CASSYVGDSYGYTF.